These 20 T cell receptor beta chains came from one sample sequenced in a study of blood T cell repertoires in COVID-19. The data were produced by immunoSEQ multiplex PCR, yet TCRdb's version contains in-frame clones alone and is incomplete. The sample lists 25,000 to 30,000 clones, about 70% occurring once. The sequencing sample was made of peripheral blood. These TCRs come from a human donor in a cohort sampled during active COVID-19.

The chain is built from TRBV5-1 and TRBJ2-7, with TRBD1 as a possible D gene (5 bases). V shed 0 bases and J shed 3 bases, with 13 bases lying between them. The germline V gene encodes CDR1 SGHRS and CDR2 YFSETQ. The CDR3 consists of 15 residues. This CDR3 is CASSLVIGALYEQYF. CDR3 coding DNA: TGCGCCAGCAGCTTGGTTATAGGGGCACTCTACGAGCAGTACTTC.

The rearrangement joins TRBV18 to TRBJ1-2, with D unresolved. The V gene lost 0 bases and the J gene lost 6 bases, with 11 bases spanning the gap. The CDR3 loop spans 14 amino acids. CDR1 and CDR2 (germline): KGHSH, LQKENI. The CDR3 DNA reads TGTGCCAGCTCACCACCGACACTGATGGATGGCTACACCTTC. This translates into CASSPPTLMDGYTF.

This sequence joins TRBV7-9 and TRBJ1-1, with a tentative D call TRBD1 (6 bases). Germline CDR1 SEHNR, CDR2 FQNEAQ (reference sequence). The CDR3 runs to 17 residues. Deletions cut 0 bases from V and 3 bases from J, with 17 bases between. CDR3: CASSLAVGAVRDTEAFF. The CDR3 DNA sequence: TGTGCCAGCAGCTTAGCGGTGGGGGCCGTACGTGACACTGAAGCTTTCTTT.

This sequence joins TRBV12-3 or TRBV12-4 and TRBJ2-2, with unresolved D. There are 12 residues in the CDR3. Deletions cut 2 bases from V and 6 bases from J, with 4 bases between. CDR3 DNA sequence: TGTGCCAGCAGTTTATCGGCCGGGGAGCTGTTTTTT. This translates into CASSLSAGELFF.

The chain recombines TRBV4-1 with TRBJ1-4; D perhaps matches TRBD1 (6 bases). CDR3 length: 16 amino acids. Germline CDR1 reads MGHRA; CDR2 reads YSYEKL. Trimming took off 0 bases at V and 5 bases at J, with 13 bases between the two ends. The CDR3 sequence: CASSQEAGTRNEKLFF. The CDR3 DNA follows: TGCGCCAGCAGCCAAGAGGCCGGGACACGGAATGAAAAACTGTTTTTT.

This clone is termed medium-sized. The chain combines TRBV7-8 with TRBJ2-7, with TRBD2 matching 9 bases. This CDR3 has 14 residues. J was trimmed by 5 bases and V by 5 bases; bases with no gene match: 7. CDR1 is SGHVS and CDR2 is FQNEAQ in the germline V gene. CDR3 amino acids: CASSLRGLANEQYF. The CDR3 bases are TGTGCCAGCAGCCTCCGGGGACTAGCTAACGAGCAGTACTTC.

The chain carries TRBV9 and TRBJ1-5; D ambiguous. CDR1 is SGDLS, CDR2 YYNGEE, per germline. The V end lost 0 bases, the J end lost 5 bases, and 9 bases lay between the germline ends. This CDR3 contains 14 residues. CDR3 in amino acids: CASSVDPLYQPQHF. The CDR3 bases are TGTGCCAGCAGCGTAGATCCCCTCTATCAGCCCCAGCATTTT. The whole variable domain, filled in from reference TRBV9 and TRBJ1-5, reads DSGVTQTPKHLITATGQRVTLRCSPRSGDLSVYWYQQSLDQGLQFLIQYYNGEERAKGNILERFSAQQFPDLHSELNLSSLELGDSALYFCASSVDPLYQPQHFGDGTRLSIL.

This clone has a handful of counts. For the CDR3, the DNA is TGCAGCGTTGAAGACCGGACTTATCAAGAGACCCAGTACTTC. It specifies CSVEDRTYQETQYF. V and J are TRBV29-1 and TRBJ2-5; D may be TRBD2 (5 bases). Trimming pared 0 bases from V and 2 bases from J, leaving 10 bases between. CDR3 length: 14 amino acids. Germline V gene lookup returns CDR1 SQVTM and CDR2 ANQGSEA.

This clone was counted between two and nine times. The chain has TRBV7-2 and TRBJ1-6; tentatively, D is TRBD1 (5 bases). V was cut by 5 bases and J by 2 bases, with 19 bases left in between. CDR1 is SGHTA, CDR2 FQGNSA, per germline. The CDR3 has 18 residues. Written as DNA, the CDR3 is TGTGCCAGCAGCCCGGGGTGGGAGGGGAAGACCTATAATTCACCCCTCCACTTT. This translates into CASSPGWEGKTYNSPLHF.

The sample holds a few counts of this clone. The chain is built from TRBV24-1 and TRBJ2-5; 8 bases agree with TRBD1. The CDR3 runs 15 residues. Trimming removed 3 bases from V and 2 bases from J; junction bases left unmatched: 4. The germline V gene encodes CDR1 KGHDR and CDR2 SFDVKD. This CDR3 reads CATSDLGQDQETQYF. CDR3 bases: TGTGCCACCAGTGATCTGGGACAGGATCAAGAGACCCAGTACTTC.

This clone occurred once. CDR3 in DNA: TGTGCCAGCAGTTCTAACTTGCTAGCGGAAGCAACTAATGAAAAACTGTTTTTT. Protein product: CASSSNLLAEATNEKLFF. The J gene is TRBJ1-4, the V gene TRBV6-2 or TRBV6-3; no definite D call. The CDR3 extends over 18 amino acids. V gave up 4 bases and J gave up 0 bases, with 18 bases separating them. From germline, CDR1 is MNHEY and CDR2 SVGEGT.

The sample holds a few counts of this clone. V is TRBV5-1 and J is TRBJ1-5, with 7 bases lining up with TRBD1. CDR1 and CDR2 (germline): SGHRS, YFSETQ. V was clipped by 0 bases and J by 5 bases; unmatched bases: 5. The CDR3 has 15 amino acids. CDR3 in DNA: TGCGCCAGCAGCTTGGAGGGGGCTGGGTATCAGCCCCAGCATTTT. Amino acids: CASSLEGAGYQPQHF.

The chain has TRBV9 and TRBJ1-2, with a weak D call TRBD1 (6 bases). The V and J ends lost 4 bases and 4 bases respectively, with 14 bases between them. Germline V lookup: CDR1 SGDLS, CDR2 YYNGEE. The CDR3 contains 14 residues. The CDR3 DNA reads as TGTGCCAGCAGCTCTCCCCCAGGGGCCTATGGCTACACCTTC. It codes for CASSSPPGAYGYTF.

The rearrangement uses TRBV2 and TRBJ2-2; TRBD1 agrees at 7 bases. J lost 0 bases, V lost 7 bases, and 5 bases had no gene match. The V gene's germline CDR1 is SNHLY and CDR2 FYNNEI. CDR3 length: 15 amino acids. As DNA, the CDR3 is TGTGCCAGCAAGACGGGACAGACGAACACCGGGGAGCTGTTTTTT. Encoded protein: CASKTGQTNTGELFF.

This clone occurred a few times. This sequence joins TRBV9 and TRBJ1-5; a weak D match, TRBD1 (5 bases). The CDR3 spans 13 residues. V lost 5 bases and J lost 4, with 10 bases in between. Germline loops: CDR1 SGDLS, CDR2 YYNGEE. CDR3 in amino acids: CASSPGPNQPQHF. Written as DNA, the CDR3 is TGTGCCAGCAGTCCAGGGCCAAATCAGCCCCAGCATTTT.

The rearrangement links TRBV24-1 to TRBJ2-3, with 9 positions matching TRBD1. Looked up from germline, CDR1 is KGHDR and CDR2 is SFDVKD. The CDR3 has 16 amino acids. V trimming: 4 bases; J trimming: 2 bases; junction bases outside the gene matches: 6. The DNA of the CDR3 is TGTGCCACCAGTGAGGCCGGGACAGGGTTCACAGATACGCAGTATTTT. It is translated as CATSEAGTGFTDTQYF.

This clone was counted only a few times. The chain recombines TRBV11-3 with TRBJ2-1, with 7 nucleotides matching TRBD2. The J segment lost 0 bases and the V segment lost 1 base, leaving 0 bases of the junction unmatched. The CDR3 totals 15 residues. Per the germline V gene, CDR1 is SGHNT and CDR2 is YENEEA. CDR3 sequence (DNA): TGTGCCAGCAGCTTAGCTAGCGGCTCCTACAATGAGCAGTTCTTC. Translating gives CASSLASGSYNEQFF.

This chain connects TRBV11-2 to TRBJ1-1, with D maybe TRBD1 (5 bases). Trimming removed 1 base from V and 3 bases from J, with 9 bases in between. The CDR3 totals 14 residues. Germline V lookup: CDR1 SGHAT, CDR2 FQNNGV. The CDR3 DNA reads as TGTGCCAGCAGCTTAGGGTCAGGGTACACTGAAGCTTTCTTT. Amino acid sequence: CASSLGSGYTEAFF.

The chain employs TRBV4-1 and TRBJ2-3; 16 bases are a match to TRBD2. Trimming removed 0 bases from V and 10 bases from J; junction bases left unmatched: 7. Germline loops: CDR1 MGHRA, CDR2 YSYEKL. The CDR3 runs to 17 residues. The DNA for the CDR3 is TGCGCCAGCAGCCAAGAGGGGACTAGCGGGGGGGTAGGCGCGCAGTATTTT. It is translated as CASSQEGTSGGVGAQYF.

This chain joins TRBV5-1 and TRBJ1-4; D gene unclear. From germline, CDR1 is SGHRS and CDR2 YFSETQ. The CDR3 contains 16 residues. Trimming cost V 0 bases and J 2 bases, with 11 bases left between them. The CDR3 loop reads CASSLASFATNEKLFF. The CDR3 region has the DNA TGCGCCAGCAGCTTGGCTTCTTTTGCGACTAATGAAAAACTGTTTTTT.